This paragraph covers one TCR beta chain sequence. This entry belongs to a study of regulatory and conventional T cells in RAG deficiency. Here immunoSEQ multiplex PCR was the method, and the copy in TCRdb shows in-frame clones only, minus some. Of tens of thousands of clones in the sample, 93% are singletons; the top ten hold roughly 0.76%. Genomic DNA came from blood conventional CD4+ T cells gated CD25-low CD127-high. Germline CDR1 is SGHTA and CDR2 is FQGTGA. The junction had 14 bases not matched to a gene; V was cut back by 4 bases and J by 2 bases. The CDR3 consists of 19 residues. The sample was also reused in another study, on regulatory T cells. This second study says: Amplification used 52 TRBV primers and 13 TRBJ primers.

Sequenced material: CD4+ T cells sorted from blood. This clonotype was sampled from a human donor in good health. This chain uses TRBV7-3 with TRBJ2-3, with 11 nucleotides matching TRBD2. DNA of the CDR3: TGTGCCAGCAGCTCCGCACCTCGACTTAGCGGGGGGGCCACAGATACGCAGTATTTT. Translation gives CASSSAPRLSGGATDTQYF.